This T cell receptor beta chain originates from a study of T cells of healthy individuals. Each CDR3 protein is one row after TCRdb ran MiXCR on the 5' RACE reads. The repertoire holds tens of thousands of distinct CDR3 sequences, with 14% to 15% as singletons. From germline, CDR1 is SGHRS and CDR2 YFSETQ. This CDR3 region has 13 residues. V gave up 4 bases and J gave up 5 bases, with 10 bases separating them. The TCR comes from a human donor in good health. This rearrangement joins TRBV5-1 to TRBJ2-4; D gene uncertain. The CDR3 loop reads CASSTGRENIQYF. The CDR3 DNA sequence: TGCGCCAGCAGCACCGGACGTGAAAACATTCAGTACTTC.